This record covers a single TCR beta chain. The CDR3 runs to 15 residues. V dropped 7 bases and J dropped 3; count of bases not matched to a gene: 4. In germline, CDR1 is LNHDA, CDR2 SQIVND (reference sequence). PCR used 60 Vbeta primers and 13 Jbeta primers. TCRdb's copy holds only in-frame clones and misses some; the assay was immunoSEQ multiplex PCR. The sample lists fewer than 120,000 clones; more than 70% were seen once. This specimen comes from a study of cytomegalovirus exposure and HLA in healthy donors. This rearrangement joins TRBV19 to TRBJ2-2; 11 bases fit TRBD2. The sequencing sample was made of PBMCs. The clonotype comes from a woman aged 60-70 years in good health and CMV-seropositive. CDR3 residues: CASKGLAVDTGELFF. In DNA, the CDR3 is TGTGCCAGTAAGGGACTAGCGGTGGACACCGGGGAGCTGTTTTTT.